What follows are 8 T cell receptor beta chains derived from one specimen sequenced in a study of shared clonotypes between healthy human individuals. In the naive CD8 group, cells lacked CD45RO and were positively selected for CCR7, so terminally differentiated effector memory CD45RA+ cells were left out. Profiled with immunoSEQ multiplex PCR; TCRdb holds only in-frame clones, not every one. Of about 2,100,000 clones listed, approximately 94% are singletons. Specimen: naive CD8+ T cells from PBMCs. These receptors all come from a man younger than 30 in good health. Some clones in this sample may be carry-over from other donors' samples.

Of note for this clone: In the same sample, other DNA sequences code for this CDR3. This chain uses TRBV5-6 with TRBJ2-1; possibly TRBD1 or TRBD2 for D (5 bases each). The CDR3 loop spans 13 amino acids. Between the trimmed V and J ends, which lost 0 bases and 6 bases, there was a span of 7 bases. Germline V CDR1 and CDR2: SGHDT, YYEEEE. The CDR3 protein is CASSLVGGNEQFF. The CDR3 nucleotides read TGTGCCAGCAGCTTGGTTGGGGGCAATGAGCAGTTCTTC.

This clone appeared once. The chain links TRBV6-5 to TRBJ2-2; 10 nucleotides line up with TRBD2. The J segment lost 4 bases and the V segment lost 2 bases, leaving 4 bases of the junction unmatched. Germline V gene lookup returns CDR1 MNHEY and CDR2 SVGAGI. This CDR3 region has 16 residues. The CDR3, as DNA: TGTGCCAGCAGTTACGAATGGACTAGCGGCACCGGGGAGCTGTTTTTT. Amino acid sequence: CASSYEWTSGTGELFF.

DNA of the CDR3: TGTGCCAGCAGTGACGGGGTGCTCGGGCCAGGAAATGGCTACACCTTC. Residues: CASSDGVLGPGNGYTF. V usage is TRBV6-4 and J usage is TRBJ1-2, with D unclear. CDR1 is MRHNA, CDR2 SNTAGT, per germline. CDR3 length equals 16 residues. The V gene lost 2 bases and the J gene lost 6 bases, with 19 bases spanning the gap.

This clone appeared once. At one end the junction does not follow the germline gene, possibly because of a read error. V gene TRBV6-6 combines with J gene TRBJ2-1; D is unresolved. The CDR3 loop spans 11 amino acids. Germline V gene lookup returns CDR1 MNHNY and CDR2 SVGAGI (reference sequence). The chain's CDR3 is CASSYGIDPLF. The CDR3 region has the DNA TGTGCCAGCAGTTACGGCATCGACCCGCTCTTC.

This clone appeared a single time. The CDR3 coding sequence is TGTGCCACCAGCAGAGGCACCGGACTAGCTTTCGAGGCCAAAAACATTCAGTACTTC. Translation gives CATSRGTGLAFEAKNIQYF. The J gene is TRBJ2-4, the V gene TRBV15; 8 bases align to TRBD2. CDR3 length: 19 residues. CDR1 and CDR2 from the germline V gene are LNHNV and YYDKDF (reference sequence). V shed 1 base, J shed 1 base, and the junction held 12 bases outside the gene matches.

CDR3: CASSLGLGDEQFF. The CDR3 DNA is TGTGCCAGCAGCCTCGGACTCGGGGATGAGCAGTTCTTC. This chain connects TRBV11-2 to TRBJ2-1; a weak D match, TRBD2 (5 bases). Germline assignment: CDR1 SGHAT and CDR2 FQNNGV. The CDR3 spans 13 residues. Trimming stripped 5 bases from V and 8 bases from J, with 13 bases between.

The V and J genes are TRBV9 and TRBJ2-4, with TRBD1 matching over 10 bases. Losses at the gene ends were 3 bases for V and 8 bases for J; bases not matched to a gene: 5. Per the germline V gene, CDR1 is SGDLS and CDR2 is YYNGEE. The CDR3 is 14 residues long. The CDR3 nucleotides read TGTGCCAGCAGCGCCGACAGGGGGCGAGACATTCAGTACTTC. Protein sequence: CASSADRGRDIQYF.

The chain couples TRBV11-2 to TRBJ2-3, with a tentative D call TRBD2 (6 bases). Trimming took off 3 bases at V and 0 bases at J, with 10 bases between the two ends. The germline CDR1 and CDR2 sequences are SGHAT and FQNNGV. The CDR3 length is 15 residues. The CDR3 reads CASSFRLVSTDTQYF. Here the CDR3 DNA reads TGTGCCAGCAGCTTCCGACTAGTTAGCACAGATACGCAGTATTTT.